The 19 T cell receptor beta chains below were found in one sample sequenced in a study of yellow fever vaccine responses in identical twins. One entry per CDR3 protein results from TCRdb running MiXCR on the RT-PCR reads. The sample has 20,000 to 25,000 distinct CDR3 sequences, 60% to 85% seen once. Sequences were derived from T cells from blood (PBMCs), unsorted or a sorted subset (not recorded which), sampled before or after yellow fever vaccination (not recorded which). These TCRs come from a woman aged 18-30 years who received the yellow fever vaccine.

The CDR3 DNA follows: TGTGCCATCAGTGGGACACCCTACGAGCAGTACGTC. Its protein is CAISGTPYEQYV. The chain combines TRBV10-3 with TRBJ2-7; a possible D gene is TRBD1 (5 bases). V was cut by 4 bases and J by 2 bases, with 6 bases left in between. The germline V gene encodes CDR1 ENHRY and CDR2 SYGVKD. The CDR3 contains 12 residues.

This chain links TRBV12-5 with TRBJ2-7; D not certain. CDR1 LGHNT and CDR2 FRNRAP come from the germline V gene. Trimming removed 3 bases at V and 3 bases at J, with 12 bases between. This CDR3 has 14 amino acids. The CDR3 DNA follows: TGTGCTAGTGGTTTACGACCAGCAATCTACGAGCAGTACGTC. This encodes CASGLRPAIYEQYV.

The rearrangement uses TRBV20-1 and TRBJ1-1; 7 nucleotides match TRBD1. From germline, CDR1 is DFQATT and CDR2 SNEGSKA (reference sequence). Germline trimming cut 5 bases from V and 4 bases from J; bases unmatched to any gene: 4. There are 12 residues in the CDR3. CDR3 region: CSAARTGTEAFF. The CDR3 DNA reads TGCAGTGCTGCACGGACAGGCACTGAAGCTTTCTTT.

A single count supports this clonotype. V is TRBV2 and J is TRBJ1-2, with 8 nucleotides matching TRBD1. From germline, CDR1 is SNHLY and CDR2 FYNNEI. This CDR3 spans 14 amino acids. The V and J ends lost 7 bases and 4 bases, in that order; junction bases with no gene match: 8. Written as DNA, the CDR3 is TGTGCCAGCACCATAACAGGGGGAGGCTATGGCTACACCTTC. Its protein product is CASTITGGGYGYTF. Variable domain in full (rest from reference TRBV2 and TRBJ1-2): EPEVTQTPSHQVTQMGQEVILRCVPISNHLYFYWYRQILGQKVEFLVSFYNNEISEKSEIFDDQFSVERPDGSNFTLKIRSTKLEDSAMYFCASTITGGGYGYTFGSGTRLTVV.

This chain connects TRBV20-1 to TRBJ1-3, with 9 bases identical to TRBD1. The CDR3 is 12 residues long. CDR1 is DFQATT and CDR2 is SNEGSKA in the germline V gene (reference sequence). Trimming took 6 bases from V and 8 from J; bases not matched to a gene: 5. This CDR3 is CSARDRVDTIYF. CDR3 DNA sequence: TGCAGTGCCAGGGACAGGGTTGACACCATATATTTT.

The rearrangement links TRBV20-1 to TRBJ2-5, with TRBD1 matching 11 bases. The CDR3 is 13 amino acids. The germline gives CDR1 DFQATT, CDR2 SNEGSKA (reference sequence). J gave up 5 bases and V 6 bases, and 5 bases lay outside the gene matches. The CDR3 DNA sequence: TGCAGTGCCCGGGACAGGGGGAAGGAGACCCAGTACTTC. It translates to CSARDRGKETQYF.

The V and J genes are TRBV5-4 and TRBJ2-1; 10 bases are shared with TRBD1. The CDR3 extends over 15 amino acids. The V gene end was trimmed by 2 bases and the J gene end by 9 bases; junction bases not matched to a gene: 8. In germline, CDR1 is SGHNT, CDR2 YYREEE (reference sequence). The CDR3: CASSFWDRGSGEQFF. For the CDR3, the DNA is TGTGCCAGCAGCTTCTGGGACAGGGGTTCTGGTGAGCAGTTCTTC.

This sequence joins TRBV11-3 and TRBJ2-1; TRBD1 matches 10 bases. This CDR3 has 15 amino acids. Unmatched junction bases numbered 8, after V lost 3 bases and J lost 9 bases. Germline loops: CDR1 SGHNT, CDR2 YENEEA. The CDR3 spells CASSFLTGGGGEQFF. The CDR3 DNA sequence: TGTGCCAGCAGCTTTTTGACAGGGGGCGGGGGTGAGCAGTTCTTC.

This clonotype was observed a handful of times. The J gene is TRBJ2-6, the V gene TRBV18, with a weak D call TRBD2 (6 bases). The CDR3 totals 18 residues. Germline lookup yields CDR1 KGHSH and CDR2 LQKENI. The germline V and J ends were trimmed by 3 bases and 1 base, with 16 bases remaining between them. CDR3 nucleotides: TGTGCCAGCTCACCTCTTGAGACTAGGACATCTGGGGCCAACGTCCTGACTTTC. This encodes CASSPLETRTSGANVLTF.

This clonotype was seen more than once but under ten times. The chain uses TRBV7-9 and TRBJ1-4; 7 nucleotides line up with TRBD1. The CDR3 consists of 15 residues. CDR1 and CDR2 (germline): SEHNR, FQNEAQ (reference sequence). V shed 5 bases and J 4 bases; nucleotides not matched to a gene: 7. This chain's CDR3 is CASSPPGQYNEKLFF. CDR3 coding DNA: TGTGCCAGCAGCCCTCCGGGACAGTATAATGAAAAACTGTTTTTT.

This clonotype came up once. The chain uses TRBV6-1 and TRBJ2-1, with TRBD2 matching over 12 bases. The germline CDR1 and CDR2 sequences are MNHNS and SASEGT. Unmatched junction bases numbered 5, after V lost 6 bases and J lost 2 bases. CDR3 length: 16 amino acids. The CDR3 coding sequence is TGTGCCAGCAGAGAGGGACTAGCGGGTGCCTACAATGAGCAGTTCTTC. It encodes CASREGLAGAYNEQFF.

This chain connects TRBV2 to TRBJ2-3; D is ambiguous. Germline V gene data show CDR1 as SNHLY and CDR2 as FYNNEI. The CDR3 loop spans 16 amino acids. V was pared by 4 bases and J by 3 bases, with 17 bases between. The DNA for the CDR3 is TGTGCCAGCAGTGGAATCTTCAGGTCGGGTACAGATACGCAGTATTTT. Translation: CASSGIFRSGTDTQYF.

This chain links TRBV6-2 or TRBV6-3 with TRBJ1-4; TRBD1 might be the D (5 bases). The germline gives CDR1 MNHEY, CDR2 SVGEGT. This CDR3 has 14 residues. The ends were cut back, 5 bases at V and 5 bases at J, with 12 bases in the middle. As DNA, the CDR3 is TGTGCCAGCAGTCCCGACAGCGCCAATGAAAAACTGTTTTTT. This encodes CASSPDSANEKLFF.

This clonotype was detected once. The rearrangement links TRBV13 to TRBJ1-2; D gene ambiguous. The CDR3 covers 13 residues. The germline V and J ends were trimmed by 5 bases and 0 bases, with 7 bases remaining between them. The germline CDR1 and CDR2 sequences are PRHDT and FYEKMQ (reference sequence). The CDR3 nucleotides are TGTGCCAGCAGCCCCAGCGCTAACTATGGCTACACCTTC. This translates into CASSPSANYGYTF.

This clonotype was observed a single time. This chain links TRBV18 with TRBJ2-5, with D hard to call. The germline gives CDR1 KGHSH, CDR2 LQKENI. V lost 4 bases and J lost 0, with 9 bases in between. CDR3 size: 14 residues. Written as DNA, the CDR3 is TGTGCCAGCTCACAGACACTGTACCAAGAGACCCAGTACTTC. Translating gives CASSQTLYQETQYF.

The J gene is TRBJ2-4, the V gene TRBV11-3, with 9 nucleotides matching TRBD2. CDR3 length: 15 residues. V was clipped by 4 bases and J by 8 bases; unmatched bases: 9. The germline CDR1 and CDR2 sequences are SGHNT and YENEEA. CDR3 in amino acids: CASSYRSSGSDIQYF. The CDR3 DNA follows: TGTGCCAGCAGCTACAGGAGTAGCGGGAGTGACATTCAGTACTTC.

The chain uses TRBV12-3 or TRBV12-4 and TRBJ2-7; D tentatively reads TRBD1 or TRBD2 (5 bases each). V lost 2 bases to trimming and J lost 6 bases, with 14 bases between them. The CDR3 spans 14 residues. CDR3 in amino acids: CASSLRWGSTEQYF. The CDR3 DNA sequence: TGTGCCAGCAGTTTAAGATGGGGGTCTACCGAGCAGTACTTC.

The CDR3 bases are TGTGCCAGCAGCCTTCCAAACACCGGGGAGCTGTTTTTT. As protein: CASSLPNTGELFF. The chain employs TRBV3-1 and TRBJ2-2; D remains unclear. V was clipped by 4 bases and J by 2 bases, with 5 bases between them. From germline, CDR1 is LGHDT and CDR2 YNNKEL (reference sequence). The CDR3 extends over 13 amino acids.

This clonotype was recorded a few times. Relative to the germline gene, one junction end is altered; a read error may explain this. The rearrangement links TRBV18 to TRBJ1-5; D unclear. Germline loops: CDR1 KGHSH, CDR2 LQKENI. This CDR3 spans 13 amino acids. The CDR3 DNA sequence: TGTGCCAGCTCACCGGAGAGAAATCAGCTCCAGCATTTT. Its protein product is CASSPERNQLQHF.